This TCR beta chain was captured by sequencing in a study of shared clonotypes between healthy human individuals. Study background: The study drew on a couple of women and a few men aged 18 to 49 as donors.

Sequencing used immunoSEQ multiplex PCR; TCRdb keeps in-frame clones, though not all of them. The sample includes roughly 450,000 clones, approximately 85% of them seen just once. Points on this clone: Its target is unknown.

The V and J ends lost 3 bases and 7 bases, in that order; junction bases with no gene match: 9. The CDR3 totals 15 residues. Germline loops: CDR1 KGHSH, CDR2 LQKENI. General study findings and limits: Depth of sequencing was expected to influence donor clonotype sharing.

This rearrangement joins TRBV18 to TRBJ2-7; 10 bases fit TRBD2. The clonotype was recovered from a woman aged 40 to 50 in good health. Some clones in this sample may be carry-over from other donors' samples. Sequencing used PBMCs. The CDR3 here is CASSPKREGLGEQYF. The CDR3 nucleotides read TGTGCCAGCTCACCGAAGCGGGAGGGCCTGGGTGAGCAGTACTTC.